This T cell receptor (beta chain) was profiled in a study of cytomegalovirus exposure and HLA in healthy donors. As for this clone: Its antigen is currently unknown.

Study-level findings and limits: Rare sequences made up most TCRs, while some public TCRs were found in many donors. A classifier reportedly called cytomegalovirus status with high sensitivity and specificity. The tendency of first-cohort TCR clusters to co-occur in the roughly 130 validation repertoires emerged from a later analysis.

Profiling relied on immunoSEQ multiplex PCR, and the TCRdb table lists in-frame clones only, not all of them. The sample lists 95,000 to 150,000 clones; 85% were seen once. The V gene's germline CDR1 is SGDLS and CDR2 YYNGEE. Trimming took 4 bases from V and 1 from J; bases not matched to a gene: 6. The CDR3 is 17 amino acids. This clonotype was obtained from a woman aged 25 to 39 in good health and CMV-seronegative. The specimen sequenced was PBMCs. V and J are TRBV9 and TRBJ2-3, with 13 nucleotides matching TRBD2. The CDR3 DNA is TGTGCCAGCAGCAACCTCGGGACTAGCGGGGGCACAGATACGCAGTATTTT. Amino acids: CASSNLGTSGGTDTQYF.